This is a list of T cell receptor beta chains from one sample in a study of blood T cell repertoires in COVID-19. TCRdb's table, derived via immunoSEQ multiplex PCR, lists solely in-frame clones and lacks some. The sample records around 230,000 clones, around four fifths being singletons. Specimen: PBMCs or T cells enriched from blood (not recorded which). The receptors come from a man aged 35-49 years who had recovered from COVID-19. Each CDR3 is given with its conserved first and last residue. The order of the fields is D gene, clone size, V gene, J gene, CDR3 protein, CDR3 DNA. D genes are given only for firm matches. Rows may omit the clone size; those that give it use once, few, many or a size class.

>.|.|TRBV4-2|TRBJ2-2
CASSQGGHDTGELFF
TGTGCCAGCAGCCAAGGGGGGCACGACACCGGGGAGCTGTTTTTT
>.|.|TRBV6-5|TRBJ1-5
CASSFSGSTPQHF
TGTGCCAGCAGTTTTTCAGGAAGTACGCCCCAGCATTTT
>.|.|TRBV10-3|TRBJ1-5
CAISDGHYSNQPQHF
TGTGCCATCAGTGACGGACATTATAGCAATCAGCCCCAGCATTTT
>.|once|TRBV5-1|TRBJ1-3
CASSLDTSSGNTIYF
TGCGCCAGCAGCCTGGACACTAGCTCTGGAAACACCATATATTTT
>.|once|TRBV6-5|TRBJ1-5
CASSLLTGGNQPQHF
TGTGCCAGCAGTCTGTTGACAGGTGGCAATCAGCCCCAGCATTTT
>TRBD2|few|TRBV9|TRBJ2-1
CASSVDTSGTGEQFF
TGTGCCAGCAGCGTAGACACTAGCGGGACGGGTGAGCAGTTCTTC
>.|.|TRBV3-1/TRBV3-2|TRBJ2-7
CASSHLPPGPYEQYF
TGTGCCAGCAGCCACCTCCCCCCGGGTCCTTACGAGCAGTACTTC
>TRBD1|.|TRBV5-1|TRBJ1-6
CASSSGQGANSPLHF
TGCGCCAGCAGCTCCGGACAGGGGGCAAATTCACCCCTCCACTTT
>.|.|TRBV7-9|TRBJ2-1
CASSLGGQGPGGEQFF
TGTGCCAGCAGCTTAGGAGGGCAGGGGCCCGGAGGTGAGCAGTTCTTC
>.|.|TRBV27|TRBJ1-5
CASSLGRGSNQPQHF
TGTGCCAGCAGTTTGGGCCGGGGGAGCAATCAGCCCCAGCATTTT
>.|.|TRBV18|TRBJ2-5
CASSPQLIQGHRGTQETQYF
TGTGCCAGCTCACCCCAACTCATACAGGGGCACCGGGGGACACAAGAGACCCAGTACTTC
>.|.|TRBV12-3/TRBV12-4|TRBJ2-7
CASSPDWREQYF
TGTGCCAGCAGTCCCGATTGGAGGGAGCAGTACTTC
>.|few|TRBV18|TRBJ1-6
CASSPNINSPLHF
TGTGCCAGCTCACCAAACATAAATTCACCCCTCCACTTT
>TRBD2|.|TRBV5-4|TRBJ2-1
CASSLGAIRTSYVNEQFF
TGTGCCAGCAGCTTGGGGGCTATACGGACTAGCTATGTCAATGAGCAGTTCTTC
>.|few|TRBV6-5|TRBJ1-1
CASSQYSGVTEAFF
TGTGCCAGCAGTCAATACTCAGGGGTCACTGAAGCTTTCTTT
>.|once|TRBV6-5|TRBJ1-3
CASSSVRGGGNTIYF
TGTGCCAGCAGCTCAGTTAGGGGTGGCGGAAACACCATATATTTT
>.|.|TRBV20-1|TRBJ1-2
CSAIEGDSGYTF
TGCAGTGCTATTGAAGGGGATAGTGGCTACACCTTC
>TRBD1|few|TRBV19|TRBJ1-2
CASSIPGTGYQGYTF
TGTGCCAGTAGTATACCCGGGACAGGGTATCAGGGCTACACCTTC
>TRBD2|.|TRBV5-1|TRBJ2-1
CASSLTSGAYNEQFF
TGCGCCAGCAGCTTAACTAGCGGGGCCTACAATGAGCAGTTCTTC
>.|.|TRBV6-5|TRBJ1-2
CASSPGGRRRYGYTF
TGTGCCAGCAGTCCGGGGGGTCGGAGGAGGTATGGCTACACCTTC
>TRBD2|.|TRBV19|TRBJ2-1
CASSNAGTSGSSYNEQFF
TGTGCCAGTAGTAATGCCGGGACTAGCGGGAGTTCCTACAATGAGCAGTTCTTC
>.|.|TRBV18|TRBJ1-2
CASSLQGSSYGYTF
TGTGCCAGCTCACTACAGGGAAGCAGCTATGGCTACACCTTC
>TRBD1|.|TRBV7-8|TRBJ1-2
CASSSTTGGGYGYTF
TGTGCCAGCAGCTCTACAACAGGGGGGGGCTATGGCTACACCTTC
>.|.|TRBV4-1|TRBJ2-5
CASSPLEGEETQYF
TGCGCCAGCAGTCCCTTAGAGGGGGAAGAGACCCAGTACTTC
>TRBD1|.|TRBV30|TRBJ1-2
CAWREKTGTGGGYTF
TGTGCCTGGAGGGAGAAAACCGGGACAGGGGGTGGCTACACCTTC
>.|.|TRBV2|TRBJ1-3
CASSLGQLSGNTIYF
TGTGCCAGCAGTCTCGGACAGCTCTCTGGAAACACCATATATTTT
>.|.|TRBV6-5|TRBJ1-1
CATHARGGTEAFF
TGTGCCACCCACGCGAGGGGGGGCACTGAAGCTTTCTTT
>.|.|TRBV18|TRBJ1-2
CASSPGGYGYTF
TGTGCCAGCTCACCGGGGGGGTATGGCTACACCTTC
>.|.|TRBV12-3/TRBV12-4|TRBJ2-5
CASRGGHQETQYF
TGTGCCAGCAGGGGGGGACACCAAGAGACCCAGTACTTC
>TRBD2|few|TRBV24-1|TRBJ2-1
CATSEGPGRQGNEQFF
TGTGCCACCAGTGAGGGCCCCGGGAGGCAGGGCAATGAGCAGTTCTTC
>TRBD1|.|TRBV19|TRBJ1-6
CASSIVLGQYNSPLHF
TGTGCCAGTAGTATCGTTTTGGGACAGTATAATTCACCCCTCCACTTT
>.|few|TRBV2|TRBJ1-3
CASQKSTASGNTIYF
TGTGCCAGCCAAAAATCTACAGCCTCTGGAAACACCATATATTTT
>TRBD2|.|TRBV10-3|TRBJ2-7
CAIPEGREGSYEQYF
TGTGCCATCCCGGAAGGGCGGGAGGGGTCCTACGAGCAGTACTTC
>.|.|TRBV5-1|TRBJ2-5
CASRKSGSQETQYF
TGCGCCAGCAGAAAAAGCGGATCCCAAGAGACCCAGTACTTC
>.|.|TRBV11-3|TRBJ2-7
CASSLDSSYEQYF
TGTGCCAGCAGCTTAGACAGCTCCTACGAGCAGTACTTC
>.|.|TRBV14|TRBJ1-4
CASSQDRGGDSEKLFF
TGTGCCAGCAGCCAAGATCGAGGGGGGGATAGCGAAAAACTGTTTTTT
>.|few|TRBV9|TRBJ1-1
CASSVDSMNTEAFF
TGTGCCAGCAGCGTCGACAGCATGAACACTGAAGCTTTCTTT
>TRBD1|.|TRBV18|TRBJ2-1
CASSPQWDRVGNEQFF
TGTGCCAGCTCACCACAATGGGACAGGGTGGGCAATGAGCAGTTCTTC
>TRBD1|once|TRBV4-1|TRBJ1-1
CASSLDRALRRAFF
TGCGCCAGCAGCCTTGACAGGGCCTTACGTCGAGCTTTCTTT
>.|.|TRBV19|TRBJ2-2
CASSISHGGSGELFF
TGTGCCAGTAGTATAAGTCATGGGGGGTCGGGGGAGCTGTTTTTT
>.|.|TRBV4-1|TRBJ2-1
CASSPQGKGDNEQFF
TGCGCCAGCAGCCCCCAGGGTAAAGGGGACAATGAGCAGTTCTTC